This T cell receptor beta chain came from a study of T-cell memory formation after mild COVID-19. The wider study: Most TCR clusters belonged to a single donor.

Constant-segment-primed 5'RACE gave TCR alpha and TCR beta cDNA libraries with sample barcodes and UMIs. TCRdb independently ran MiXCR on the 5' RACE reads; one entry per CDR3 protein. The top ten clones hold approximately 5.2% of a sample with some 120,000 distinct CDR3 sequences, approximately 15% of them seen once. The CDR3 covers 16 residues. Germline V gene sequence: CDR1 SGHTA, CDR2 FQGNSA. The J segment lost 12 bases and the V segment lost 0 bases, leaving 5 bases of the junction unmatched. There are a few counts of this clonotype. What it binds is not known. Notes on the study in general: Day 15 to 85 contracting clones showed balanced CD4/CD8; day 15 to 37 expanders favored CD4+. Some responding clones appeared in pre-infection memory, suggesting cross-reactive memory joined.

The chain combines TRBV7-2 with TRBJ2-1, with 16 positions matching TRBD2. The sample taken for sequencing was PBMCs or a T cell subset sorted from them (not recorded which). This receptor was identified in a man aged 18-30 years who had mild COVID-19 (a few samples of this study predate the infection). Cell type and time point are not known. The CDR3 is CASSLAGTSGGGPQFF. The CDR3 bases are TGTGCCAGCAGCTTAGCCGGGACTAGCGGGGGGGGCCCGCAGTTCTTC.